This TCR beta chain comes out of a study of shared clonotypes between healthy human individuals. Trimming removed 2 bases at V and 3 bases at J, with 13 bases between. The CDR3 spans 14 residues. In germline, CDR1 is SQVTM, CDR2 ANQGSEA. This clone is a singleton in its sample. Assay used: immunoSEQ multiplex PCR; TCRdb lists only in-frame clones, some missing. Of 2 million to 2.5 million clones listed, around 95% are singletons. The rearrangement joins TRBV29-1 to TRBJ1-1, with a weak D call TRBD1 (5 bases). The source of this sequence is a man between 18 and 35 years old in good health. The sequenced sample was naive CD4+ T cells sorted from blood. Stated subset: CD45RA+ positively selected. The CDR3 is CSVEYRLSDTEAFF. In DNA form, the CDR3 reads TGCAGCGTTGAATACAGGCTGTCGGACACTGAAGCTTTCTTT.